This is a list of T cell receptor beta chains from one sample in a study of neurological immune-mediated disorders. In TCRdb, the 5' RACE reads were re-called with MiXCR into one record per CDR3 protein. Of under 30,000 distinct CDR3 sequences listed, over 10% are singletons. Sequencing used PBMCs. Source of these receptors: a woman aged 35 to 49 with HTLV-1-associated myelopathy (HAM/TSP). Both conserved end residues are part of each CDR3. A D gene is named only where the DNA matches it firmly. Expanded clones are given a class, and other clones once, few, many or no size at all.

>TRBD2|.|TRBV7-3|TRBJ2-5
CASSPSGGRSETLYF
TGTGCCAGCAGCCCAAGCGGGGGGAGGTCAGAGACCCTGTACTTC
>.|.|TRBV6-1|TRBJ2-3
CASTPSRGFTDTQYF
TGTGCCAGCACGCCTTCCAGGGGCTTCACAGATACGCAGTATTTT
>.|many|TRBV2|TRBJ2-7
CASSGPDSSYEQYF
TGTGCCAGCAGTGGCCCGGACAGCTCCTACGAGCAGTACTTC
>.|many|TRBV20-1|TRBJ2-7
CSASKGNYEQYF
TGCAGTGCTAGTAAAGGGAATTACGAGCAGTACTTC
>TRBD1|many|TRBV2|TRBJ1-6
CASRDRENSPLHF
TGTGCCAGCAGGGACAGGGAGAATTCACCCCTCCACTTT
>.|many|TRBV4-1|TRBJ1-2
CASSQEAGPNYGYTF
TGCGCCAGCAGCCAAGAAGCGGGACCTAACTATGGCTACACCTTC
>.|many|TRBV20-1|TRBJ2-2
CSASGTPPPGELFF
TGCAGTGCTAGTGGTACCCCCCCTCCCGGGGAGCTGTTTTTT
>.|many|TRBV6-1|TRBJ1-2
CASSEQGFRGYTF
TGTGCCAGCAGTGAACAGGGATTTAGGGGCTACACCTTC
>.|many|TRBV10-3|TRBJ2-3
CAISTGQDTQYF
TGTGCCATCAGTACAGGGCAAGATACGCAGTATTTT
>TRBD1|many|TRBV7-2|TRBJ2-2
CASSGRDRDQRELFF
TGTGCCAGCAGCGGCCGGGACAGGGATCAGCGGGAGCTGTTTTTT
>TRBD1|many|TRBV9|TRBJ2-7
CASSVGTGPSYEQYF
TGTGCCAGCAGCGTCGGGACAGGACCGTCCTACGAGCAGTACTTC
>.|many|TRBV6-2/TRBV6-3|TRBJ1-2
CARRHWSSGYTF
TGTGCCCGCCGACACTGGTCAAGTGGCTACACCTTC
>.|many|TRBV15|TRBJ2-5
CATSREGNRVQETQYF
TGTGCCACCAGCAGAGAGGGTAACAGGGTCCAAGAGACCCAGTACTTC
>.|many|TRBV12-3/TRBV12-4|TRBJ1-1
CASSPPGYYDEAFF
TGTGCCAGCAGTCCCCCCGGGTATTATGATGAAGCTTTCTTT
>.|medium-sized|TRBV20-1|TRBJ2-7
CSAHHRDGTYEQYF
TGCAGTGCTCACCACCGGGACGGGACCTACGAGCAGTACTTC
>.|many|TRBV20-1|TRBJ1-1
CSARDRGDPGSTEAFF
TGCAGTGCTAGAGATCGGGGCGACCCGGGGAGCACTGAAGCTTTCTTT
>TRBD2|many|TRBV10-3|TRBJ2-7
CAISDEAGFTYEQYF
TGTGCCATCAGTGACGAAGCGGGATTCACCTACGAGCAGTACTTC
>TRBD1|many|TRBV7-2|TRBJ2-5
CASSRGQEETQYF
TGTGCCAGCAGCCGGGGACAGGAAGAGACCCAGTACTTC
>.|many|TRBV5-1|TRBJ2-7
CASSYMDGEQYF
TGCGCCAGCAGCTACATGGATGGCGAGCAGTACTTC
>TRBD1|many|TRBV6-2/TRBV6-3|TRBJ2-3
CASSYRDRSTDTQYF
TGTGCCAGCAGTTATCGGGACAGGAGCACAGATACGCAGTATTTT
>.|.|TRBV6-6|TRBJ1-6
CASTLSGISSDNTPLHF
TGTGCCAGCACCCTCAGCGGAATAAGCTCCGATAATACACCCCTCCACTTT
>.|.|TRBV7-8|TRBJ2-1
CASSLEPHNEQFF
TGTGCCAGCAGCTTAGAGCCTCACAATGAGCAGTTCTTC
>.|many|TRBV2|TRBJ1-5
CASSAVVTNQPQHF
TGTGCCAGCAGTGCGGTCGTAACTAATCAGCCCCAGCATTTT
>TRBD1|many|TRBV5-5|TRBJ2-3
CASSLGRTGGGDTQYF
TGTGCCAGCAGCTTGGGAAGGACAGGGGGCGGAGATACGCAGTATTTT
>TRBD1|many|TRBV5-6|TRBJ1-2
CASSLGDRVWYGYTF
TGTGCCAGCAGCTTGGGGGACAGGGTTTGGTATGGCTACACCTTC
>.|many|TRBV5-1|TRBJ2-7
CASSLVGSYEQYF
TGCGCCAGCAGCTTGGTGGGGTCCTACGAGCAGTACTTC
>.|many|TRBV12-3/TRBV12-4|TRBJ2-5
CASSVLETQYF
TGTGCCAGCAGTGTTCTGGAGACCCAGTACTTC
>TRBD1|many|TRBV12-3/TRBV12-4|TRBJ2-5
CASSQGTGVQETQYF
TGTGCCAGCTCCCAGGGGACAGGGGTACAAGAGACCCAGTACTTC
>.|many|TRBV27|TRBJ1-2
CASSLSHNYGYTF
TGTGCCAGCAGTTTATCCCATAACTATGGCTACACCTTC
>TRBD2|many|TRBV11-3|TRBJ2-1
CASSLGTAGEDNEQFF
TGTGCCAGCAGCTTAGGGACAGCGGGGGAGGACAATGAGCAGTTCTTC
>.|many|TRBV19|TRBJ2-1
CASSLLNEQFF
TGTGCCAGTAGTCTCCTTAATGAGCAGTTCTTC
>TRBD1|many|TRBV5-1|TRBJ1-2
CASSLQSGTGGGYTF
TGCGCCAGCAGCCTACAATCCGGGACAGGGGGCGGCTACACCTTC
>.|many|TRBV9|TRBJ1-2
CASGRLSYGYTF
TGTGCCAGCGGGCGCCTGTCCTATGGCTACACCTTC
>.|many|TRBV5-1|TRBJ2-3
CASSLITEATDTQYF
TGCGCCAGCAGCTTGATAACAGAAGCGACAGATACGCAGTATTTT
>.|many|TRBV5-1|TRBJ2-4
CASSLGSGRQAKNIQYF
TGCGCCAGCAGCTTGGGATCGGGCAGACAAGCCAAAAACATTCAGTACTTC
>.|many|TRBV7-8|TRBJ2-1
CASSLDEGPYNEQFF
TGTGCCAGCAGCTTAGATGAGGGTCCCTACAATGAGCAGTTCTTC
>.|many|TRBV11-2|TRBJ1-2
CASSLAVGYGYTF
TGTGCCAGCAGCTTAGCGGTGGGATATGGCTACACCTTC
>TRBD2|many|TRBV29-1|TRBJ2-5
CSVGGGGRETQYF
TGCAGCGTCGGTGGCGGGGGGCGGGAGACCCAGTACTTC
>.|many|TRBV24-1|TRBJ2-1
CATSAAGNYNEQFF
TGTGCCACCAGTGCTGCGGGGAACTACAATGAGCAGTTCTTC
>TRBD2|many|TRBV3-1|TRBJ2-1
CASSQGSLAGGMSYNEQFF
TGTGCCAGCAGCCAGGGTTCCCTAGCGGGGGGTATGTCCTACAATGAGCAGTTCTTC
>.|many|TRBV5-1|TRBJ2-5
CASSGGSWEETQYF
TGCGCCAGCAGCGGGGGATCGTGGGAAGAGACCCAGTACTTC
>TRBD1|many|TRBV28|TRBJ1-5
CASTQTGQVFSNQPQHF
TGTGCCAGCACCCAGACCGGACAGGTCTTTAGCAATCAGCCCCAGCATTTT
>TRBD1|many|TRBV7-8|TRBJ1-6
CASSLPDREIRSPLHF
TGTGCCAGCAGCTTACCCGACAGGGAAATACGATCACCCCTCCACTTT